Below, one T cell receptor beta chain is given with its context. This specimen comes from a study of cytomegalovirus exposure and HLA in healthy donors. Study overall: Within an early data release were about 85 million unique TCRs drawn from HLA-typed donors.

Vbeta (60) and Jbeta (13) primers were used in the PCR. In the source study's methods: Some 80 million unique TCR beta chains, roughly 12 million shared, were counted in a later analysis. TCRdb's table, derived via immunoSEQ multiplex PCR, lists solely in-frame clones and lacks some. The V and J calls and clone size come from that table; D and trimming were worked out from the DNA. The sample has fewer than 60,000 clones. The clonotype comes from a woman aged 40 to 50 in good health and CMV-seronegative. Sequencing input: PBMCs.

CDR3 protein: CASSSGQGLSYEQYF. The CDR3 DNA sequence: TGTGCCAGCAGTTCCGGACAGGGCTTGTCCTACGAGCAGTACTTC. The rearrangement uses TRBV6-5 and TRBJ2-7, with 8 bases matching TRBD1. J was trimmed by 1 base and V by 4 bases; bases with no gene match: 6. CDR1 MNHEY and CDR2 SVGAGI come from the germline V gene. The CDR3 runs 15 residues.